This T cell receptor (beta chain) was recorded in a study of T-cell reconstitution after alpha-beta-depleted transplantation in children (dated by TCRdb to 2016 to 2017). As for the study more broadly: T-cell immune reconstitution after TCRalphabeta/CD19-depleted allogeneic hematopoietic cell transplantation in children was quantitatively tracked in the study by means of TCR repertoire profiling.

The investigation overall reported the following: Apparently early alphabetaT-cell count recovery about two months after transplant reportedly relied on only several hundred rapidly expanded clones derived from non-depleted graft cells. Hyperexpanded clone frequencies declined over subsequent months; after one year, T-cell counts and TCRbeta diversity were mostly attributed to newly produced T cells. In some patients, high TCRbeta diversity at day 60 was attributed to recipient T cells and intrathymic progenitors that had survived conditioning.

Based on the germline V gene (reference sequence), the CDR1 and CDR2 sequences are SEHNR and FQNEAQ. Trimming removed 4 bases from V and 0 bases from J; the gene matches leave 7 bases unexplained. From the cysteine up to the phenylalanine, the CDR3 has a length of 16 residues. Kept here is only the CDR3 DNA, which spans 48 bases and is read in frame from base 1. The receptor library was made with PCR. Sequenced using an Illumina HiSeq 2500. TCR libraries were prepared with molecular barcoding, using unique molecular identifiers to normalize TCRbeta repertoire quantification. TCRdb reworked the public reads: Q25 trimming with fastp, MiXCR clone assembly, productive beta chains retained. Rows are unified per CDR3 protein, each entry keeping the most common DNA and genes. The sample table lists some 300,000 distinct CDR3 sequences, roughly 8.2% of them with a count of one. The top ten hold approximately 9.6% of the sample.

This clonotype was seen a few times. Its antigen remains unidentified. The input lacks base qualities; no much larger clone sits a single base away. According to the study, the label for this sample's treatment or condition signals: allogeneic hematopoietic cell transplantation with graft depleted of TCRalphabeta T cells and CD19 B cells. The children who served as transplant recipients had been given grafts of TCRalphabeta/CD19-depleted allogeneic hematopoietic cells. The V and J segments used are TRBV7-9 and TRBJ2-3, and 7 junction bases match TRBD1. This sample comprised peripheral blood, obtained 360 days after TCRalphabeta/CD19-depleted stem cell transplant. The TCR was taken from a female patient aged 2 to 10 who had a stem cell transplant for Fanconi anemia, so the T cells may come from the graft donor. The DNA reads TGTGCCAGCAGCTCTGGGGACAGCTTAAGCACAGATACGCAGTATTTT. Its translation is CASSSGDSLSTDTQYF. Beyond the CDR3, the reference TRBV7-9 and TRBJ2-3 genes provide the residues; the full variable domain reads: DTGVSQNPRHKITKRGQNVTFRCDPISEHNRLYWYRQTLGQGPEFLTYFQNEAQLEKSRLLSDRFSAERPKGSFSTLEIQRTEQGDSAMYLCASSSGDSLSTDTQYFGPGTRLTVL.